This is a list of T cell receptor beta chains from one sample in a study of T cells after yellow fever vaccination. From the 5' RACE reads, TCRdb called clonotypes with MiXCR, one entry per CDR3 protein. Of under 550,000 distinct CDR3 sequences in the sample, roughly 22% are singletons; the top ten hold approximately 16%. The starting material was PBMCs, obtained roughly 20 days after the first yellow fever vaccination. The receptor source for this set is a man younger than 35 who received the YFV17D yellow fever vaccine. Each CDR3 is given with its conserved first and last residue. A D gene is named only where the DNA matches it firmly. Where a row states a size, it is once, few, many or the class of an expanded clone; other rows omit it.

j_call v_call clone_size d_call cdr3_aa cdr3_nt
TRBJ2-5 TRBV12-3/TRBV12-4 NA TRBD2 CASSPGTSGVAGEKTQYF TGTGCCAGCAGTCCGGGGACTAGCGGGGTAGCAGGGGAAAAGACCCAGTACTTC
TRBJ2-5 TRBV4-3 NA TRBD2 CASSRVELAPQETQYF TGCGCCAGCAGTCGGGTTGAACTAGCGCCGCAAGAGACCCAGTACTTC
TRBJ2-2 TRBV12-3/TRBV12-4 many NA CASGQANTGELFF TGTGCCAGCGGGCAAGCGAACACCGGGGAGCTGTTTTTT
TRBJ1-2 TRBV7-9 few NA CASTTRAGVNYGYTF TGTGCCAGCACCACCCGGGCCGGGGTAAACTATGGCTACACCTTC
TRBJ2-5 TRBV7-9 NA TRBD1 CAFSQGAEETQYF TGTGCCTTCTCTCAGGGGGCGGAAGAGACCCAGTACTTC
TRBJ2-1 TRBV27 many NA CASHRESNDEQFF TGTGCCAGCCACCGGGAATCCAACGATGAGCAGTTCTTC
TRBJ1-1 TRBV18 few NA CASSPLGVGDTEAFF TGTGCCAGCTCACCACTAGGGGTAGGGGACACTGAAGCTTTCTTT
TRBJ2-3 TRBV5-1 many NA CASSVDIDTQYF TGCGCCAGCAGCGTCGACATAGATACGCAGTATTTT
TRBJ2-3 TRBV5-1 few TRBD2 CASSLELSGGSFSDTQYF TGCGCCAGCAGCTTGGAATTGAGCGGGGGGAGTTTTTCAGATACGCAGTATTTT
TRBJ2-2 TRBV12-3/TRBV12-4 once NA CASSWKTGSTGELFF TGTGCCAGCAGCTGGAAGACAGGATCCACCGGGGAGCTGTTTTTT
TRBJ1-1 TRBV30 NA NA CGVILVEAFF TGCGGGGTTATATTGGTTGAAGCTTTCTTT
TRBJ1-1 TRBV4-1 few NA CASSQDLTYTEAFF TGCGCCAGCAGCCAAGACCTGACATACACTGAAGCTTTCTTT
TRBJ2-5 TRBV20-1 NA TRBD2 CSAIGTSGEKGETQYF TGCAGTGCTATCGGGACTAGCGGGGAGAAAGGGGAGACCCAGTACTTC
TRBJ2-5 TRBV19 NA NA CASSSRARQETQYF TGTGCCAGTAGTAGCCGGGCAAGACAAGAGACCCAGTACTTC
TRBJ2-3 TRBV10-3 many NA CASRGTSAPRDTQYF TGTGCCAGCCGAGGGACTTCAGCCCCCCGAGATACGCAGTATTTT
TRBJ2-5 TRBV7-7 NA TRBD2 CASSLGGTSTETQYF TGTGCTAGCAGCTTAGGCGGGACTAGCACAGAGACCCAGTACTTC
TRBJ1-1 TRBV7-9 once NA CASSSWDMNTEAFF TGTGCCAGCAGCTCATGGGACATGAACACTGAAGCTTTCTTT
TRBJ2-1 TRBV6-5 many TRBD2 CASSLEPGLAPGNEQFF TGTGCCAGCAGTCTGGAACCGGGACTAGCGCCAGGGAATGAGCAGTTCTTC
TRBJ2-7 TRBV6-5 NA NA CASSFQGPLEQYF TGTGCCAGCAGTTTTCAGGGCCCCCTGGAGCAGTACTTC
TRBJ2-5 TRBV23-1 NA NA CASTQETSVETQYF TGCGCCAGCACCCAGGAGACCAGCGTGGAGACCCAGTACTTC
TRBJ1-1 TRBV7-3 few NA CASSLTPILIGTLNTEAFF TGTGCCAGCAGCTTAACACCAATCCTTATCGGGACACTGAACACTGAAGCTTTCTTT
TRBJ2-3 TRBV9 few NA CASSGGGSDTQYF TGTGCCAGCAGCGGAGGGGGGTCAGATACGCAGTATTTT
TRBJ2-5 TRBV27 few TRBD1 CASSSLGTGGQETQYF TGTGCCAGCAGTTCCCTCGGGACAGGGGGCCAAGAGACCCAGTACTTC
TRBJ2-6 TRBV29-1 NA NA CSVEDWKSGATSGANVLTF TGCAGCGTTGAAGATTGGAAATCGGGGGCCACCTCTGGGGCCAACGTCCTGACTTTC
TRBJ2-1 TRBV7-2 NA TRBD2 CASSLAPAGGPNEQFF TGTGCCAGCAGCTTAGCGCCAGCGGGGGGGCCTAATGAGCAGTTCTTC
TRBJ1-2 TRBV5-1 few TRBD1 CASSLTQATGKGYTF TGCGCCAGCAGCTTGACCCAGGCGACAGGGAAGGGCTACACCTTC
TRBJ2-2 TRBV20-1 NA TRBD1 CSAPTGRGFTGELFF TGCAGTGCCCCGACCGGCAGGGGGTTTACCGGGGAGCTGTTTTTT
TRBJ2-5 TRBV12-3/TRBV12-4 NA NA CASSPDRESHYF TGTGCCAGCAGTCCCGACCGGGAATCTCATTACTTC
TRBJ2-7 TRBV7-9 few TRBD1 CASSFSTGANEQYF TGTGCCAGCAGCTTTTCGACAGGGGCGAACGAGCAGTACTTC
TRBJ2-3 TRBV28 NA TRBD1 CASSSTGTVADTQYF TGTGCCAGCAGTTCAACCGGGACAGTAGCAGATACGCAGTATTTT
TRBJ2-1 TRBV4-1 NA TRBD2 CASSHPQTTSGVYNEQFF TGCGCCAGCAGCCACCCCCAAACGACTAGCGGGGTTTACAATGAGCAGTTCTTC
TRBJ2-5 TRBV3-1 NA TRBD2 CASSPSGTETQYF TGTGCCAGCAGCCCTAGCGGGACTGAGACCCAGTACTTC
TRBJ2-5 TRBV27 NA TRBD2 CASSRTSGRVETQYF TGTGCCAGCAGTCGGACTAGCGGGCGGGTAGAGACCCAGTACTTC
TRBJ2-2 TRBV5-1 few TRBD1 CASRTPGQPSTGELFF TGCGCCAGCAGGACACCGGGACAGCCATCCACCGGGGAGCTGTTTTTT
TRBJ1-3 TRBV6-6 NA NA CASIWWRGNTIYF TGTGCCAGCATCTGGTGGCGGGGAAACACCATATATTTT
TRBJ2-1 TRBV20-1 few NA CSARVWGWTDKEQFF TGCAGTGCTAGAGTTTGGGGATGGACAGATAAGGAGCAGTTCTTC
TRBJ1-1 TRBV4-1 NA NA CASSQDYGEPTEAFF TGCGCCAGCAGCCAAGATTATGGGGAACCAACTGAAGCTTTCTTT
TRBJ2-3 TRBV7-2 NA NA CASSLVSADTQYF TGTGCCAGCAGCTTAGTTTCTGCAGATACGCAGTATTTT
TRBJ1-3 TRBV7-2 many TRBD1 CASSITGDGNTIYF TGTGCCAGCAGCATCACAGGGGATGGAAACACCATATATTTT
TRBJ2-3 TRBV10-3 NA TRBD2 CAIKVGGGFSTDTQYF TGTGCCATCAAAGTCGGCGGGGGGTTTTCCACAGATACGCAGTATTTT
TRBJ2-1 TRBV3-1 few NA CASSQDGVAGSYNEQFF TGTGCCAGCAGCCAAGATGGAGTAGCAGGCTCCTACAATGAGCAGTTCTTC
TRBJ2-7 TRBV7-2 many NA CASSFLAVGYEQYF TGTGCCAGCAGCTTTTTAGCGGTGGGCTACGAGCAGTACTTC
TRBJ2-2 TRBV5-1 few TRBD2 CASTRTSGTGELFF TGCGCCAGCACCCGGACTAGCGGGACCGGGGAGCTGTTTTTT
TRBJ2-7 TRBV15 NA NA CATSREGGHGYEQYF TGTGCCACCAGCAGAGAGGGGGGCCATGGGTACGAGCAGTACTTC
TRBJ1-6 TRBV27 many NA CASSLGGRPLHF TGTGCCAGCAGTTTAGGAGGGCGGCCCCTCCACTTT
TRBJ1-2 TRBV6-5 few TRBD1 CASSYSDRGEHYGYTF TGTGCCAGCAGTTATTCGGACAGGGGAGAGCACTATGGCTACACCTTC
TRBJ2-1 TRBV6-5 once NA CASSYYRTGNEQFF TGTGCCAGCAGTTACTACAGGACGGGCAATGAGCAGTTCTTC
TRBJ2-3 TRBV20-1 NA TRBD2 CSAPAGGGPFGTDTQYF TGCAGTGCTCCAGCCGGGGGGGGGCCCTTTGGCACAGATACGCAGTATTTT